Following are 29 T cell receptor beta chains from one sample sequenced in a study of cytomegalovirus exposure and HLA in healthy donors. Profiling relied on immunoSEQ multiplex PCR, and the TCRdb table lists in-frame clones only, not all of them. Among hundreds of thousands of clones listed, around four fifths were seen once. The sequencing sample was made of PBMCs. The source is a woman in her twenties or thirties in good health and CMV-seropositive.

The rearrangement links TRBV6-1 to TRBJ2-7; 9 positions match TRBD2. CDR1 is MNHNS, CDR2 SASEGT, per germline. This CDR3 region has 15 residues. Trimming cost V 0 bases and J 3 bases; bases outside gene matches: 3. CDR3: CASSEALSGSYEQYF. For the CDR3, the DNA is TGTGCCAGCAGTGAAGCCCTTAGCGGGAGCTACGAGCAGTACTTC.

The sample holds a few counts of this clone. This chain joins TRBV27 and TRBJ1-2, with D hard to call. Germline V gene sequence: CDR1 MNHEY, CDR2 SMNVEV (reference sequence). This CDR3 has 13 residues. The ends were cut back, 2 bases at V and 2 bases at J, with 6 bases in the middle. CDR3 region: CASSLGMNYGYTF. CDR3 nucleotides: TGTGCCAGCAGTTTAGGCATGAACTATGGCTACACCTTC.

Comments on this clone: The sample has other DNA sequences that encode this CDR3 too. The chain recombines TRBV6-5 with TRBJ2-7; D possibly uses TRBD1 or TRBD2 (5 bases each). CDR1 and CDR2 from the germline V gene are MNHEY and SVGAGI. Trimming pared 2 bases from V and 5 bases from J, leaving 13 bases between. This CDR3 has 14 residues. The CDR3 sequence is CASSYERQGHEQYF. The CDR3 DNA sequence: TGTGCCAGCAGTTACGAGCGGCAGGGCCACGAGCAGTACTTC.

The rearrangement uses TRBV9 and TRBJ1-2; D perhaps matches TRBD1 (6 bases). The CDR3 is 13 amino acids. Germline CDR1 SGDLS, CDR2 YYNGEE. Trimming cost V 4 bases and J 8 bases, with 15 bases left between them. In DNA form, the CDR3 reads TGTGCCAGCAGCTCCTGGGGACATAAGGGCTACACCTTC. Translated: CASSSWGHKGYTF.

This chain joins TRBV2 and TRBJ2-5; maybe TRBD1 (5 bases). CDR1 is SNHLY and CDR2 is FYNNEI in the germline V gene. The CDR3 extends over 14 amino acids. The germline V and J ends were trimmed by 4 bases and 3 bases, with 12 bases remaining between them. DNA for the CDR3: TGTGCCAGCAGTGCCGTCAGGGCAGAAGAGACCCAGTACTTC. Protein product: CASSAVRAEETQYF. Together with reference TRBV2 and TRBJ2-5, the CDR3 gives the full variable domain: EPEVTQTPSHQVTQMGQEVILRCVPISNHLYFYWYRQILGQKVEFLVSFYNNEISEKSEIFDDQFSVERPDGSNFTLKIRSTKLEDSAMYFCASSAVRAEETQYFGPGTRLLVL.

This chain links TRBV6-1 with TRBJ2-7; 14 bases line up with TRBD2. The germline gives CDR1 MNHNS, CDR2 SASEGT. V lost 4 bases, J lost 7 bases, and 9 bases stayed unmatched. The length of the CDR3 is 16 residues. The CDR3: CASSVGLAGGAGEQYF. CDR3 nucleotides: TGTGCCAGCAGTGTAGGACTAGCGGGAGGCGCGGGGGAGCAGTACTTC.

The CDR3 loop is CASSSLGTDTQYF. The CDR3 DNA follows: TGTGCCAGTAGTAGCTTGGGCACAGATACGCAGTATTTT. The chain carries TRBV19 and TRBJ2-3; no firm D call. The length of the CDR3 is 13 residues. The germline V gene has CDR1 LNHDA and CDR2 SQIVND (reference sequence). Trimming took off 4 bases at V and 1 base at J, with 6 bases between the two ends. The whole variable domain, filled in from reference TRBV19 and TRBJ2-3, reads DGGITQSPKYLFRKEGQNVTLSCEQNLNHDAMYWYRQDPGQGLRLIYYSQIVNDFQKGDIAEGYSVSREKKESFPLTVTSAQKNPTAFYLCASSSLGTDTQYFGPGTRLTVL.

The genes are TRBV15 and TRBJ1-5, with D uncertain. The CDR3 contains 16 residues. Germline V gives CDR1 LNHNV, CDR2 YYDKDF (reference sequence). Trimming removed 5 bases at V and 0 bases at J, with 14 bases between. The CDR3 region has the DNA TGTGCCACCAGCGCCCGCCGCGCAGGTAGCAATCAGCCCCAGCATTTT. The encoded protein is CATSARRAGSNQPQHF.

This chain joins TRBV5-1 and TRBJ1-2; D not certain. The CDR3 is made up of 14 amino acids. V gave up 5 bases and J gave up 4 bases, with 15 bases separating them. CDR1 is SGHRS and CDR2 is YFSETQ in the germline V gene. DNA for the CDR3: TGCGCCAGCAGACTGATGTTGGGAGTCTATGGCTACACCTTC. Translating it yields CASRLMLGVYGYTF.

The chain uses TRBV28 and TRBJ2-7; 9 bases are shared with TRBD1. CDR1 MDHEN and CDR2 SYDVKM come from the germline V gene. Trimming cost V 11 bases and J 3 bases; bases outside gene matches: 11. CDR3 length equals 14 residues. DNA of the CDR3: TGTGCCTGCATGCCGGGACAGGGCCGCTACGAGCAGTACTTC. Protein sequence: CACMPGQGRYEQYF.

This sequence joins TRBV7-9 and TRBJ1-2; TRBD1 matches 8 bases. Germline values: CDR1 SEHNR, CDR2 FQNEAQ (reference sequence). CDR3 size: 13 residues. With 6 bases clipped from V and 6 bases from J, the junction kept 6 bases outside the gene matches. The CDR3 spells CASRTGEQNGYTF. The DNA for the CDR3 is TGTGCCAGCAGGACAGGGGAGCAGAATGGCTACACCTTC.

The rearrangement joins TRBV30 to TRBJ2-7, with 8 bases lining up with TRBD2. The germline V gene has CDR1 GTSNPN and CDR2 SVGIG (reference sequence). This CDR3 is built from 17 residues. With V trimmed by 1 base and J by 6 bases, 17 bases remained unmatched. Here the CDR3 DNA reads TGTGCCTGGAGTGCCGGAGGACTAGCTTTTTATTTGATCGAGCAGTACTTC. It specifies CAWSAGGLAFYLIEQYF.

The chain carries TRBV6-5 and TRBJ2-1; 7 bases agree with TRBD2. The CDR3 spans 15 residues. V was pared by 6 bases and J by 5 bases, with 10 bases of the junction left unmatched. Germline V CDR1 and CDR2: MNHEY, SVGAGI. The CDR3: CASSRGSYIDNEQFF. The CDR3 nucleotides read TGTGCCAGCAGCCGCGGGAGTTATATCGACAATGAGCAGTTCTTC.

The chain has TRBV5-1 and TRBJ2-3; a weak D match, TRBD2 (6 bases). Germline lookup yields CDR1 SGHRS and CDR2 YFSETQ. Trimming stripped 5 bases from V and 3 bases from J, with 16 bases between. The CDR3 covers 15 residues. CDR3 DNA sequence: TGCGCCAGCAGACACCCAGCAGGGAGGACAGATACGCAGTATTTT. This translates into CASRHPAGRTDTQYF.

This CDR3 is CASSPTGIETQYF. CDR3 nucleotide sequence: TGTGCCAGCAGCCCGACAGGGATAGAGACCCAGTACTTC. The chain is built from TRBV11-3 and TRBJ2-5; 7 nucleotides align to TRBD1. CDR3 size: 13 residues. Trimming took 5 bases from V and 4 from J; bases not matched to a gene: 4. Germline V gives CDR1 SGHNT, CDR2 YENEEA.

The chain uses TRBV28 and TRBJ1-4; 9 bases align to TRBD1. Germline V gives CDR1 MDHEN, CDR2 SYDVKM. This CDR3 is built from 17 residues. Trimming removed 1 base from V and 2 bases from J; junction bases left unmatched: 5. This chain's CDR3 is CASSLSGQGITNEKLFF. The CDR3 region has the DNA TGTGCCAGCAGTTTATCGGGACAGGGAATCACTAATGAAAAACTGTTTTTT.

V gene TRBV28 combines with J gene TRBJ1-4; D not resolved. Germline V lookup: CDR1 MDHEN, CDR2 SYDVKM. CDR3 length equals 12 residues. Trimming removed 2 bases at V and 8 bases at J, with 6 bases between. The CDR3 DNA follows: TGTGCCAGCAGTTTAAAAGAGGAAAAACTGTTTTTT. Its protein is CASSLKEEKLFF.

DNA of the CDR3: TGTGCCAGCTCACCAGCCCCTCCCTTTTTGAGAGGTTTGGAGGTAGGGCAGTACTTC. The encoded protein is CASSPAPPFLRGLEVGQYF. The chain combines TRBV18 with TRBJ2-7; possible D gene TRBD2, 5 bases. V lost 2 bases and J 9 bases, leaving 32 bases between the germline ends. Looked up from germline, CDR1 is KGHSH and CDR2 is LQKENI. There are 19 residues in the CDR3.

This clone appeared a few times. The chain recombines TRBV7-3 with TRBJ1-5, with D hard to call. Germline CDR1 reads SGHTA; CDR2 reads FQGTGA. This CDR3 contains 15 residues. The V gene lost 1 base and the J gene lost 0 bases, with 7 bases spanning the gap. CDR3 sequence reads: CASSLIQDSNQPQHF. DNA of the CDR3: TGTGCCAGCAGCTTAATTCAAGATAGCAATCAGCCCCAGCATTTT.

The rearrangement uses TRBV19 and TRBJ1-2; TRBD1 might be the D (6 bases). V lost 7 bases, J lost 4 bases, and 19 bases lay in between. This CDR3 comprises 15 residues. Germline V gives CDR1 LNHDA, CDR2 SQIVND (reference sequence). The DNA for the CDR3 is TGTGCCAGTACCCACGACGGGGTGACAGGCTATGGCTACACCTTC. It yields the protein CASTHDGVTGYGYTF.

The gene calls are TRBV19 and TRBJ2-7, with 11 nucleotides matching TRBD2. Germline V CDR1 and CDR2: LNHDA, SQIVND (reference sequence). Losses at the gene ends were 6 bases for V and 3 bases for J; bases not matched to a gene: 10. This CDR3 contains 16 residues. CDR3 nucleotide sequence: TGTGCCAGTAGAGAAACTAGCGGGGGACCCCTCTACGAGCAGTACTTC. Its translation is CASRETSGGPLYEQYF.

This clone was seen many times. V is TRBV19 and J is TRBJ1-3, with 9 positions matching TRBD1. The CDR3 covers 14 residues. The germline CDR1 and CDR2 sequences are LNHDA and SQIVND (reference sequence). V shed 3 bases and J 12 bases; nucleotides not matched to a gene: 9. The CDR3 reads CASSMDRGSAYIYF. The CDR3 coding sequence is TGTGCCAGTAGTATGGACAGGGGCTCGGCCTACATATATTTT.

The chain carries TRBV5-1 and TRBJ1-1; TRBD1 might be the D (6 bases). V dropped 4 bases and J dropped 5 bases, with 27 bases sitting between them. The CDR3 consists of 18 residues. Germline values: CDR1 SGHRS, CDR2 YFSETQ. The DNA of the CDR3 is TGCGCCAGCAGCCGATCTACATACTACAGGGAAGGGGAAACTGAAGCTTTCTTT. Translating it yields CASSRSTYYREGETEAFF.

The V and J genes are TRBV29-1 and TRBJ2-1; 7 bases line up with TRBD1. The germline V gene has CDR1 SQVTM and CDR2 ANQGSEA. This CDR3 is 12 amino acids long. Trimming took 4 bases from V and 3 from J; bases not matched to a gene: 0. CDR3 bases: TGCAGCGTTGGACAGGGCTACAATGAGCAGTTCTTC. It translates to CSVGQGYNEQFF.

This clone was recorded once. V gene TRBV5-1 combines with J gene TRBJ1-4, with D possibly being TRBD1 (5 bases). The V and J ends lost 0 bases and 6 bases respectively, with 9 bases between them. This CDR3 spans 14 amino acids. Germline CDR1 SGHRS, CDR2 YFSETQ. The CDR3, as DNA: TGCGCCAGCAGCTTGGGGGGCCCCGATGAAAAACTGTTTTTT. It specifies CASSLGGPDEKLFF. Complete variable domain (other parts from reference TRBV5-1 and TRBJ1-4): KAGVTQTPRYLIKTRGQQVTLSCSPISGHRSVSWYQQTPGQGLQFLFEYFSETQRNKGNFPGRFSGRQFSNSRSEMNVSTLELGDSALYLCASSLGGPDEKLFFGSGTQLSVL.

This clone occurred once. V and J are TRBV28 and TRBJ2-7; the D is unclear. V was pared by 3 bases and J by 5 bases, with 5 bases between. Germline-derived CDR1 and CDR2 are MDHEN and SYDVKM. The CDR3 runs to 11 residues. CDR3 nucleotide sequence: TGTGCCAGCAGTTTTCGGGACGAGCAGTACTTC. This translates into CASSFRDEQYF.

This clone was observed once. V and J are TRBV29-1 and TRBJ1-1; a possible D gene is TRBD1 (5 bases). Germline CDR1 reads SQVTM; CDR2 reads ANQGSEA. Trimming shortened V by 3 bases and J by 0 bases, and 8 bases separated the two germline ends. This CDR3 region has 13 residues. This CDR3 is CSVEGRLNTEAFF. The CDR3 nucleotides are TGCAGCGTTGAGGGGCGGTTGAACACTGAAGCTTTCTTT.

The CDR3 spells CASQTAGTTSYEQYF. The CDR3 DNA is TGTGCCAGCCAAACTGCCGGGACTACGTCCTACGAGCAGTACTTC. This chain joins TRBV27 and TRBJ2-7; 7 nucleotides match TRBD2. The V gene's germline CDR1 is MNHEY and CDR2 SMNVEV (reference sequence). With 8 bases clipped from V and 1 base from J, the junction kept 11 bases outside the gene matches. This CDR3 has 15 amino acids.

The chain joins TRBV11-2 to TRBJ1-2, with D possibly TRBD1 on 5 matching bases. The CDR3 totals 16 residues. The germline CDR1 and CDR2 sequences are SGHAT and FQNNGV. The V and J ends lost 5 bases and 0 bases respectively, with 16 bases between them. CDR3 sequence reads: CASSRGQNLANYGYTF. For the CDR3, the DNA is TGTGCCAGCAGCCGGGGCCAGAATCTAGCTAACTATGGCTACACCTTC.